The next 4 T cell receptor beta chains were all read from a single sample in a study of shared clonotypes between healthy human individuals. Assay used: immunoSEQ multiplex PCR; TCRdb lists only in-frame clones, some missing. The sample lists roughly 700,000 clones, around 72% seen once, with about 1.7% in the top ten. Input material: memory CD4+ T cells sorted from blood. Described subset: CD45RA-negative fraction. Receptors originate from a woman aged 25 to 39 in good health.

The chain is built from TRBV19 and TRBJ2-2, with 10 bases aligning to TRBD1. With 6 bases clipped from V and 6 bases from J, the junction kept 4 bases outside the gene matches. Germline-derived CDR1 and CDR2 are LNHDA and SQIVND (reference sequence). This CDR3 region has 14 residues. The CDR3 loop reads CASRVTGGAGELFF. The CDR3 coding sequence is TGTGCCAGTAGGGTGACAGGGGGCGCCGGGGAGCTGTTTTTT.

With regard to this clone: Other DNA sequences in this specimen translate into the identical CDR3. The rearrangement joins TRBV5-1 to TRBJ1-1, with D perhaps TRBD1 (5 bases). Trimming removed 0 bases at V and 1 base at J, with 10 bases between. The length of the CDR3 is 15 residues. The germline V gene has CDR1 SGHRS and CDR2 YFSETQ. The CDR3 sequence is CASSLGDLPNTEAFF. DNA for the CDR3: TGCGCCAGCAGCTTGGGGGACCTTCCGAACACTGAAGCTTTCTTT.

V usage is TRBV19 and J usage is TRBJ1-1; possible D gene TRBD1, 5 bases. Per the germline V gene, CDR1 is LNHDA and CDR2 is SQIVND (reference sequence). The CDR3 covers 16 residues. The V end lost 5 bases, the J end lost 4 bases, and 20 bases lay between the germline ends. CDR3 nucleotides: TGTGCCAGTAGTGGGACCGGGGGGTTGTTACGCACTGAAGCTTTCTTT. Translation gives CASSGTGGLLRTEAFF.

The rearrangement joins TRBV28 to TRBJ2-7; the D is unclear. Germline CDR1 reads MDHEN; CDR2 reads SYDVKM. Trimming stripped 5 bases from V and 1 base from J, with 3 bases between. This CDR3 comprises 11 residues. Here the CDR3 DNA reads TGTGCCAGCAGTAAATCCTACGAGCAGTACTTC. This sequence encodes CASSKSYEQYF. The full variable domain, completed using reference TRBV28 and TRBJ2-7, is DVKVTQSSRYLVKRTGEKVFLECVQDMDHENMFWYRQDPGLGLRLIYFSYDVKMKEKGDIPEGYSVSREKKERFSLILESASTNQTSMYLCASSKSYEQYFGPGTRLTVT.